Shown below are 16 T cell receptor beta chains from a single sample sequenced in a study of technical replicates of blood from a few donors. Method: immunoSEQ multiplex PCR; TCRdb's copy keeps in-frame clones and lacks some. In the table there are 55,000 to 75,000 clones, just under 95% of which are singletons. The sequenced sample consisted of PBMCs. All receptors derive from a human donor in good health. Some clones in this sample may be carry-over from other donors' samples.

This chain uses TRBV25-1 with TRBJ1-1, with 7 positions matching TRBD1. The CDR3 is 15 residues long. V dropped 7 bases and J dropped 0; count of bases not matched to a gene: 8. From germline, CDR1 is MGHDK and CDR2 SYGVNS. The CDR3 sequence is CASKRKTGLNTEAFF. In nucleotides, the CDR3 is TGTGCCAGCAAACGAAAGACAGGGCTGAACACTGAAGCTTTCTTT.

V usage is TRBV7-9 and J usage is TRBJ1-1, with TRBD1 matching 7 bases. V gave up 2 bases and J gave up 3 bases; unmatched junction bases: 3. CDR3 length: 14 amino acids. Germline CDR1 reads SEHNR; CDR2 reads FQNEAQ (reference sequence). The chain's CDR3 is CASSLTGVDTEAFF. The CDR3 DNA reads as TGTGCCAGCAGCTTAACAGGGGTGGACACTGAAGCTTTCTTT. The full variable domain, with the rest looked up from reference TRBV7-9 and TRBJ1-1, is DTGVSQNPRHKITKRGQNVTFRCDPISEHNRLYWYRQTLGQGPEFLTYFQNEAQLEKSRLLSDRFSAERPKGSFSTLEIQRTEQGDSAMYLCASSLTGVDTEAFFGQGTRLTVV.

The genes are TRBV6-5 and TRBJ1-2; 7 bases align to TRBD1. The V and J ends lost 10 bases and 6 bases, in that order; junction bases with no gene match: 11. The CDR3 loop spans 13 amino acids. The V gene's germline CDR1 is MNHEY and CDR2 SVGAGI. The CDR3 reads CATTRQGRNGYTF. Here the CDR3 DNA reads TGTGCCACTACAAGACAGGGAAGGAATGGCTACACCTTC.

This clone came up a few times. The chain couples TRBV4-2 to TRBJ1-2; no definite D call. Trimming removed 2 bases at V and 3 bases at J, with 13 bases between. CDR1 and CDR2 (germline): LGHNA, YNFKEQ. The CDR3 extends over 15 amino acids. The CDR3 region is CASSQSGESHYGYTF. The CDR3 DNA reads TGTGCCAGCAGCCAAAGTGGAGAAAGTCACTATGGCTACACCTTC.

This clone was recorded a few times. The rearrangement links TRBV5-4 to TRBJ2-7; tentative D call: TRBD2 (5 bases). In germline, CDR1 is SGHNT, CDR2 YYREEE (reference sequence). The CDR3 is made up of 15 amino acids. The V end lost 1 base, the J end lost 1 base, and 12 bases lay between the germline ends. The CDR3 sequence: CASSLYGDSSYEQYF. The CDR3, as DNA: TGTGCCAGCAGCTTGTACGGGGATTCATCCTACGAGCAGTACTTC.

V is TRBV7-3 and J is TRBJ1-1; D is ambiguous. Germline CDR1 is SGHTA and CDR2 is FQGTGA. The CDR3 is made up of 13 amino acids. V was shortened by 5 bases and J by 2 bases, with 9 bases between the two germline ends. The CDR3 region has the DNA TGTGCCAGCAGCGGAGGTCTCAACACTGAAGCTTTCTTT. It yields the protein CASSGGLNTEAFF.

The chain links TRBV5-6 to TRBJ2-7; 9 nucleotides line up with TRBD1. Germline trimming cut 2 bases from V and 4 bases from J; bases unmatched to any gene: 4. The germline V gene has CDR1 SGHDT and CDR2 YYEEEE. This CDR3 is 14 amino acids long. DNA for the CDR3: TGTGCCAGCAGCTTCGGACAGGGGTCTTACGAGCAGTACTTC. This sequence encodes CASSFGQGSYEQYF. The complete variable domain, with remaining parts taken from reference TRBV5-6 and TRBJ2-7, reads DAGVTQSPTHLIKTRGQQVTLRCSPKSGHDTVSWYQQALGQGPQFIFQYYEEEERQRGNFPDRFSGHQFPNYSSELNVNALLLGDSALYLCASSFGQGSYEQYFGPGTRLTVT.

The chain recombines TRBV6-6 with TRBJ1-1; 7 bases agree with TRBD1. Germline-derived CDR1 and CDR2 are MNHNY and SVGAGI (reference sequence). The CDR3 covers 13 residues. The V and J ends lost 4 bases and 3 bases, in that order; junction bases with no gene match: 2. The DNA for the CDR3 is TGTGCCAGCAGTTTAACAGGGGACACTGAAGCTTTCTTT. Translation gives CASSLTGDTEAFF.

This rearrangement joins TRBV7-8 to TRBJ1-5, with 7 bases that match TRBD1. This CDR3 comprises 14 residues. Germline CDR1 reads SGHVS; CDR2 reads FQNEAQ. Trimming took 5 bases from V and 9 from J; bases not matched to a gene: 10. The CDR3 sequence is CASSQRQGDGPQHF. In DNA form, the CDR3 reads TGTGCCAGCAGCCAACGACAGGGTGATGGGCCCCAGCATTTT.

The chain employs TRBV4-1 and TRBJ2-7; 7 positions match TRBD2. This CDR3 region has 16 residues. Looked up from germline, CDR1 is MGHRA and CDR2 is YSYEKL. The V and J ends lost 3 bases and 6 bases, in that order; junction bases with no gene match: 14. The CDR3 region is CASSQKPGLPHSEQYF. The CDR3 coding sequence is TGCGCCAGCAGCCAGAAACCGGGACTACCCCACTCCGAGCAGTACTTC.

The J gene is TRBJ1-1, the V gene TRBV29-1; 9 bases line up with TRBD1. The V segment lost 7 bases and the J segment 1 base; nucleotides outside the gene matches: 4. The germline gives CDR1 SQVTM, CDR2 ANQGSEA. The CDR3 sequence is 13 residues long. In DNA form, the CDR3 reads TGCAGCGCCCAGGGACAGGGGAACACTGAAGCTTTCTTT. Its protein product is CSAQGQGNTEAFF.

The rearrangement joins TRBV29-1 to TRBJ2-3, with TRBD1 matching 10 bases. V shed 3 bases and J 3 bases; nucleotides not matched to a gene: 3. From germline, CDR1 is SQVTM and CDR2 ANQGSEA. The length of the CDR3 is 14 residues. For the CDR3, the DNA is TGCAGCGTTGAGGGGGACAGGGGAACAGATACGCAGTATTTT. Its protein is CSVEGDRGTDTQYF.

The CDR3 DNA reads TGCGCCAGCAGCCTCCGTTTAGGCACAGATACGCAGTATTTT. Translating gives CASSLRLGTDTQYF. The chain links TRBV4-3 to TRBJ2-3, with D unclear. The germline V and J ends were trimmed by 4 bases and 1 base, with 9 bases remaining between them. The CDR3 has 14 residues. Germline V gives CDR1 LGHNA, CDR2 YSLEER.

V usage is TRBV29-1 and J usage is TRBJ1-1, with 7 bases aligning to TRBD1. The CDR3 is 14 residues long. Germline CDR1 is SQVTM and CDR2 is ANQGSEA. V lost 2 bases to trimming and J lost 4 bases; unmatched junction nucleotides: 7. The CDR3 here is CSVEWDRRGTEAFF. The DNA of the CDR3 is TGCAGCGTTGAATGGGACAGAAGGGGCACTGAAGCTTTCTTT.

This chain uses TRBV5-4 with TRBJ2-1; the D gene is possibly TRBD2 (6 bases). CDR1 is SGHNT and CDR2 is YYREEE in the germline V gene (reference sequence). V was cut by 0 bases and J by 0 bases, with 10 bases left in between. This CDR3 is built from 16 residues. Here the CDR3 reads CASSLAGTPSYNEQFF. The DNA of the CDR3 is TGTGCCAGCAGCTTGGCAGGGACTCCCTCCTACAATGAGCAGTTCTTC.

The sample holds one count of this clone. V is TRBV5-6 and J is TRBJ2-7; D perhaps matches TRBD2 (7 bases). Deletions cut 4 bases from V and 6 bases from J, with 17 bases between. This CDR3 has 14 residues. Germline CDR1 and CDR2: SGHDT and YYEEEE. CDR3 amino acids: CASSLRGLAVEQYF. CDR3 bases: TGTGCCAGCAGCCTCAGGGGCCTAGCGGTCGAGCAGTACTTC.